Following are 14 T cell receptor beta chains from one sample sequenced in a study of blood T cell repertoires in COVID-19. Data came from immunoSEQ multiplex PCR; TCRdb stores just in-frame clones and leaves some out. There are around 250,000 clones in the sample; more than 85% occur only once, and over 6% lies in the top ten. The sequencing input was peripheral blood. Source of these receptors: a woman in her sixties or seventies with active or convalescent COVID-19.

The V gene is TRBV10-1, the J gene TRBJ1-5; tentatively, D is TRBD1 (6 bases). Germline values: CDR1 WNHNN, CDR2 SYGVQD (reference sequence). V gave up 6 bases and J gave up 2 bases, with 23 bases separating them. CDR3 length: 18 amino acids. The CDR3 region is CASRSSRTERHGNQPQHF. The CDR3 DNA follows: TGCGCCAGCAGGAGTAGCAGGACAGAAAGACATGGCAATCAGCCCCAGCATTTT.

This rearrangement joins TRBV7-8 to TRBJ1-6, with 8 nucleotides matching TRBD1. The ends lost 5 bases at V and 9 bases at J; junction bases unmatched: 6. Per germline, CDR1 SGHVS and CDR2 FQNEAQ. The CDR3 length is 14 residues. Here the CDR3 reads CASSPGQDFSPLHF. The CDR3 DNA sequence: TGTGCCAGCAGCCCGGGACAGGACTTTTCACCCCTCCACTTT.

This rearrangement joins TRBV11-2 to TRBJ1-2, with 7 bases fitting TRBD1. The J segment lost 4 bases and the V segment lost 5 bases, leaving 10 bases of the junction unmatched. This CDR3 has 15 amino acids. The germline V gene encodes CDR1 SGHAT and CDR2 FQNNGV. This CDR3 is CASSLGDSPVYGYTF. The CDR3 coding sequence is TGTGCCAGCAGCCTAGGGGACAGTCCTGTCTATGGCTACACCTTC.

The rearrangement uses TRBV19 and TRBJ2-3; 7 nucleotides line up with TRBD1. CDR3 length equals 16 residues. Germline V CDR1 and CDR2: LNHDA, SQIVND (reference sequence). V was clipped by 3 bases and J by 2 bases; unmatched bases: 8. The CDR3 DNA reads TGTGCCAGTAGTATTTACAGGGGAAGGAACACAGATACGCAGTATTTT. Translating it yields CASSIYRGRNTDTQYF.

J is TRBJ2-1 and V is TRBV6-2 or TRBV6-3, with 10 bases aligning to TRBD2. The V gene end was trimmed by 3 bases and the J gene end by 2 bases; junction bases not matched to a gene: 7. The CDR3 extends over 17 amino acids. Looked up from germline, CDR1 is MNHEY and CDR2 is SVGEGT. This CDR3 is CASSYYRTSGTYNEQFF. The CDR3 DNA reads as TGTGCCAGCAGTTATTATAGGACTAGCGGAACCTACAATGAGCAGTTCTTC.

The gene calls are TRBV29-1 and TRBJ2-3, with 7 bases matching TRBD1. The CDR3 totals 17 residues. Trimming took 0 bases from V and 0 from J; bases not matched to a gene: 9. Germline V gene data show CDR1 as SQVTM and CDR2 as ANQGSEA. This CDR3 is CSVEDPTGEASTDTQYF. In nucleotides, the CDR3 is TGCAGCGTTGAAGATCCCACAGGGGAAGCTAGCACAGATACGCAGTATTTT.

The chain links TRBV7-3 to TRBJ2-1; TRBD1 might be the D (5 bases). Germline CDR1 SGHTA, CDR2 FQGTGA. V was clipped by 11 bases and J by 3 bases, with 14 bases between them. The CDR3 loop spans 13 amino acids. The CDR3 loop reads CASKAGNYNEQFF. The CDR3 DNA sequence: TGTGCCTCAAAGGCAGGGAACTACAATGAGCAGTTCTTC.

The rearrangement links TRBV5-4 to TRBJ1-2; D is perhaps TRBD1 (6 bases). CDR1 and CDR2 from the germline V gene are SGHNT and YYREEE (reference sequence). The CDR3 is 16 amino acids. V was clipped by 1 base and J by 4 bases, with 17 bases between them. CDR3: CASSLPGAGAGYGYTF. The CDR3 nucleotides read TGTGCCAGCAGCTTGCCAGGGGCCGGGGCGGGCTATGGCTACACCTTC.

V gene TRBV6-5 combines with J gene TRBJ1-1, with D perhaps TRBD1 (6 bases). The CDR3 spans 15 residues. Trimming removed 10 bases from V and 2 bases from J, with 20 bases in between. From germline, CDR1 is MNHEY and CDR2 SVGAGI. CDR3 amino acids: CATREAGVTNTEAFF. The CDR3 coding sequence is TGTGCCACCCGGGAGGCAGGGGTTACCAACACTGAAGCTTTCTTT.

The rearrangement joins TRBV20-1 to TRBJ1-2, with D maybe TRBD1 (6 bases). This CDR3 region has 11 residues. Between the trimmed V and J ends, which lost 2 bases and 8 bases, there was a span of 9 bases. Germline V lookup: CDR1 DFQATT, CDR2 SNEGSKA (reference sequence). The CDR3 sequence is CSARNRVGYTF. In DNA form, the CDR3 reads TGCAGTGCTAGAAACAGGGTAGGCTACACCTTC.

The V gene is TRBV11-2, the J gene TRBJ1-1, with TRBD1 matching 9 bases. V lost 5 bases and J lost 4; bases outside the gene matches: 5. The germline gives CDR1 SGHAT, CDR2 FQNNGV. The CDR3 runs 14 residues. DNA of the CDR3: TGTGCCAGCAGCATGACAGGGGGTTCCACTGAAGCTTTCTTT. This gives the protein CASSMTGGSTEAFF. The full variable domain, in which reference TRBV11-2 and TRBJ1-1 provide the parts outside the CDR3, is EAGVAQSPRYKIIEKRQSVAFWCNPISGHATLYWYQQILGQGPKLLIQFQNNGVVDDSQLPKDRFSAERLKGVDSTLKIQPAKLEDSAVYLCASSMTGGSTEAFFGQGTRLTVV.

The chain joins TRBV5-6 to TRBJ2-1; D possibly corresponds to TRBD1 (6 bases). V lost 4 bases and J 9 bases, leaving 17 bases between the germline ends. CDR1 SGHDT and CDR2 YYEEEE come from the germline V gene. This CDR3 contains 14 residues. The CDR3, as DNA: TGTGCCAGCAGCCTAACCAGGGGATGGGGTGAGCAGTTCTTC. It yields the protein CASSLTRGWGEQFF. The entire variable domain, with the rest obtained from reference TRBV5-6 and TRBJ2-1, is as follows: DAGVTQSPTHLIKTRGQQVTLRCSPKSGHDTVSWYQQALGQGPQFIFQYYEEEERQRGNFPDRFSGHQFPNYSSELNVNALLLGDSALYLCASSLTRGWGEQFFGPGTRLTVL.

The CDR3 protein is CSASGGGGSPLHF. The CDR3 nucleotides read TGCAGTGCTAGTGGGGGTGGAGGTTCACCCCTCCACTTT. The rearrangement joins TRBV20-1 to TRBJ1-6; TRBD1 might be the D (5 bases). Trimming shortened V by 3 bases and J by 9 bases, and 12 bases separated the two germline ends. CDR1 is DFQATT and CDR2 is SNEGSKA in the germline V gene (reference sequence). The CDR3 runs to 13 residues.

The chain employs TRBV2 and TRBJ1-2, with unresolved D. V lost 1 base, J lost 7 bases, and 7 bases lay in between. CDR1 and CDR2 from the germline V gene are SNHLY and FYNNEI. This CDR3 comprises 12 residues. CDR3 amino acids: CASSEEVSGYTF. CDR3 nucleotide sequence: TGTGCCAGCAGTGAAGAAGTTAGTGGCTACACCTTC.